This is a list of T cell receptor beta chains from one sample in a study of siplizumab effects on memory and regulatory T cells. Measured with immunoSEQ multiplex PCR; TCRdb has only the in-frame clones, and not every one. The top ten hold about 1% of the sample, which has about 50,000 clones, around 98% seen once. Sequencing used naive CD8+ T cells sorted from blood. The receptors come from a human donor in good health. The CDR3 runs from the conserved cysteine through the conserved F or W. Fields, in order: clone size, V gene, J gene, CDR3 protein. Expanded clones are given a class, and other clones once, few, many or no size at all.

abundance: once; v_gene: TRBV9; j_gene: TRBJ1-4; CDR3aa: CASSVESATNEKLFF
abundance: NA; v_gene: TRBV30; j_gene: TRBJ2-4; CDR3aa: CAWSVVPRTSGYRLAKNIQYF
abundance: NA; v_gene: TRBV5-5; j_gene: TRBJ1-2; CDR3aa: CASSLAGGSYGYTF
abundance: NA; v_gene: TRBV5-6; j_gene: TRBJ2-7; CDR3aa: CASSFRYKGYEQYF
abundance: NA; v_gene: TRBV28; j_gene: TRBJ2-2; CDR3aa: CASSPLTENTGELFF
abundance: NA; v_gene: TRBV19; j_gene: TRBJ1-3; CDR3aa: CASSIFQGGENTIYF
abundance: once; v_gene: TRBV2; j_gene: TRBJ2-3; CDR3aa: CASSQSKLTDTQYF
abundance: NA; v_gene: TRBV28; j_gene: TRBJ2-5; CDR3aa: CASALWRDQETQYF
abundance: NA; v_gene: TRBV30; j_gene: TRBJ2-3; CDR3aa: CAWSVPGERYTQYF
abundance: NA; v_gene: TRBV7-9; j_gene: TRBJ1-6; CDR3aa: CASSQEGTGYSPLHF
abundance: NA; v_gene: TRBV9; j_gene: TRBJ2-7; CDR3aa: CASSVGVSSYEQYF
abundance: NA; v_gene: TRBV10-3; j_gene: TRBJ2-7; CDR3aa: CAIRDREGDEQYF
abundance: NA; v_gene: TRBV7-9; j_gene: TRBJ1-2; CDR3aa: CASSLYAYGYTF
abundance: NA; v_gene: TRBV5-1; j_gene: TRBJ2-3; CDR3aa: CASSLDALGTDTQYF
abundance: once; v_gene: TRBV29-1; j_gene: TRBJ2-7; CDR3aa: CSVKYGSEQYF
abundance: NA; v_gene: TRBV19; j_gene: TRBJ2-7; CDR3aa: CASSPGDSLYEQYF
abundance: NA; v_gene: TRBV28; j_gene: TRBJ1-4; CDR3aa: CASSRASATNEKLFF
abundance: NA; v_gene: TRBV18; j_gene: TRBJ2-1; CDR3aa: CASSPTSHNEQFF
abundance: NA; v_gene: TRBV7-9; j_gene: TRBJ2-1; CDR3aa: CASLAGGPNNEQFF
abundance: NA; v_gene: TRBV1; j_gene: TRBJ1-3; CDR3aa: CTSSHPGPASSGNTIYF
abundance: NA; v_gene: TRBV7-3; j_gene: TRBJ2-1; CDR3aa: CASSLTAVPYNEQFF
abundance: NA; v_gene: TRBV5-8; j_gene: TRBJ2-3; CDR3aa: CASSFFGVAGDGTDTQYF
abundance: NA; v_gene: TRBV27; j_gene: TRBJ1-2; CDR3aa: CASSLEGGGGGYGYTF
abundance: NA; v_gene: TRBV2; j_gene: TRBJ1-1; CDR3aa: CASSWRTANTEAFF
abundance: NA; v_gene: TRBV25-1; j_gene: TRBJ2-2; CDR3aa: CASSEFERSGTGELFF
abundance: NA; v_gene: TRBV28; j_gene: TRBJ1-2; CDR3aa: CASTPPSRKRDYGYTF
abundance: NA; v_gene: TRBV7-8; j_gene: TRBJ2-1; CDR3aa: CASSLRGGSSYNEQFF
abundance: NA; v_gene: TRBV6-5; j_gene: TRBJ2-7; CDR3aa: CASAPRGGEYEQYF
abundance: once; v_gene: TRBV7-2; j_gene: TRBJ2-5; CDR3aa: CASSHDWVQETQYF
abundance: NA; v_gene: TRBV27; j_gene: TRBJ1-5; CDR3aa: CASSPPGSDGNQPQHF
abundance: NA; v_gene: TRBV5-3; j_gene: TRBJ1-2; CDR3aa: CARSLAWSRSLGYTF
abundance: NA; v_gene: TRBV9; j_gene: TRBJ2-1; CDR3aa: CASSVNNEQFF
abundance: NA; v_gene: TRBV5-6; j_gene: TRBJ1-4; CDR3aa: CASSLRSRFNEKLFF
abundance: few; v_gene: TRBV6-5; j_gene: TRBJ1-1; CDR3aa: CASSYSPGVNTEAFF
abundance: NA; v_gene: TRBV11-3; j_gene: TRBJ2-7; CDR3aa: CASSYRDRIEEQYF
abundance: NA; v_gene: TRBV4-2; j_gene: TRBJ1-5; CDR3aa: CASSHLGQGDQPQHF
abundance: NA; v_gene: TRBV6-4; j_gene: TRBJ2-7; CDR3aa: CASSRPRGSGNLYEQYF
abundance: NA; v_gene: TRBV28; j_gene: TRBJ1-1; CDR3aa: CASTLPPNTEAFF
abundance: NA; v_gene: TRBV4-1; j_gene: TRBJ1-4; CDR3aa: CASSQGNEKLFF
abundance: NA; v_gene: TRBV9; j_gene: TRBJ2-2; CDR3aa: CASSEARDRSNTGELFF
abundance: NA; v_gene: TRBV6-5; j_gene: TRBJ2-1; CDR3aa: CASSYGERYEQFF
abundance: NA; v_gene: TRBV2; j_gene: TRBJ1-1; CDR3aa: CASSDKGTGYTEAFF
abundance: NA; v_gene: TRBV5-1; j_gene: TRBJ1-1; CDR3aa: CASSLGTGYTEAFF
abundance: once; v_gene: TRBV19; j_gene: TRBJ2-7; CDR3aa: CASSQAATTGAYEQYF
abundance: NA; v_gene: TRBV30; j_gene: TRBJ1-4; CDR3aa: CAWSLEGKDEKLFF
abundance: NA; v_gene: TRBV2; j_gene: TRBJ1-6; CDR3aa: CASSEGVHTASPLHF
abundance: once; v_gene: TRBV6-5; j_gene: TRBJ2-5; CDR3aa: CASTQGGLGETQYF
abundance: NA; v_gene: TRBV7-9; j_gene: TRBJ1-1; CDR3aa: CASSHRQGMNTEAFF
abundance: NA; v_gene: TRBV6-5; j_gene: TRBJ2-5; CDR3aa: CASTADGGETQYF
abundance: NA; v_gene: TRBV4-1; j_gene: TRBJ2-7; CDR3aa: CASSQKTGGAYEQYF
abundance: NA; v_gene: TRBV7-8; j_gene: TRBJ2-5; CDR3aa: CASSLREWVETQYF
abundance: NA; v_gene: TRBV29-1; j_gene: TRBJ2-7; CDR3aa: CSARLAGVDEQYF
abundance: few; v_gene: TRBV7-9; j_gene: TRBJ1-5; CDR3aa: CASSLGQVAPQHF
abundance: NA; v_gene: TRBV28; j_gene: TRBJ1-1; CDR3aa: CASSSPGQGYTEAFF
abundance: NA; v_gene: TRBV4-1; j_gene: TRBJ2-7; CDR3aa: CASSQSESSEQYF